Here is one T cell receptor (beta chain) with its context. Distinct nucleotide sequences in the sample also encode this CDR3. The source of the sample is a study of Ad26.COV2.S vaccination and SARS-CoV-2 variants. The germline gives CDR1 SNHLY, CDR2 FYNNEI. V dropped 2 bases and J dropped 4 bases, with 3 bases sitting between them. The CDR3 is 11 residues long. Treatment meaning: 15 to 20 received Ad26.COV2.S at low or high dose, single or two shots; roughly five received placebo; per-sample allocation not given. On day 63 after the first injection, vaccine and placebo recipients gave samples. Here immunoSEQ multiplex PCR was the method, and the copy in TCRdb shows in-frame clones only, minus some. The sample gives 500,000 or so clones, approximately 89% of which show up once; about 2.4% is in the top ten.

The V call is TRBV2, the J call TRBJ2-7, with D unclear. This clonotype was obtained from a person between 18 and 65 years old who received the Ad26.COV2.S COVID-19 vaccine or a placebo. The source material was peripheral blood, sampled in a trial of Ad26.COV2.S vaccine versus placebo. CDR3 in amino acids: CASSERYEQYF. For the CDR3, the DNA is TGTGCCAGCAGTGAACGATACGAGCAGTACTTC.